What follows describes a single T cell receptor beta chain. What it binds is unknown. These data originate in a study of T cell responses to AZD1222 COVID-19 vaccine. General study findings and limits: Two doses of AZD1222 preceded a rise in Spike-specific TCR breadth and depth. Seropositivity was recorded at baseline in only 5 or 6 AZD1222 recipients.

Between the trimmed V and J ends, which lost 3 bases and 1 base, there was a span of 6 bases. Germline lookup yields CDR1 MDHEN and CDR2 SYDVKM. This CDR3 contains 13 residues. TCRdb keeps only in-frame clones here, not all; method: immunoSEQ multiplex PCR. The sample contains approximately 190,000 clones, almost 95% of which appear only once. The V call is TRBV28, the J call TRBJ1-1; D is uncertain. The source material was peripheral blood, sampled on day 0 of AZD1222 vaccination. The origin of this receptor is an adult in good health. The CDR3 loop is CASSFFSNTEAFF. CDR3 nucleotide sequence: TGTGCCAGCAGTTTTTTCTCGAACACTGAAGCTTTCTTT.